This entry concerns a single TCR beta chain. Its specificity is not known. This entry is derived from a study of blood T cells in healthy people across ages. Study results and limitations: Roughly linearly, TCR beta diversity per million T cells fell as age increased.

From germline, CDR1 is SGHTA and CDR2 FQGNSA. The J segment lost 2 bases and the V segment lost 5 bases, leaving 4 bases of the junction unmatched. The CDR3 spans 15 residues. Through a sample-barcoded 5' primer and a J-beta primer mix, a second PCR was run for about 6 to 12 cycles. MiXCR, applied by TCRdb to the 5' RACE reads, yields one record per CDR3 protein. The table includes over 600,000 distinct CDR3 sequences, about 46% detected once. Each sample gave at least 6.5 million isolated PBMCs. This TCR came from a man older than 75 in good health. What was sequenced was blood. This chain joins TRBV7-2 and TRBJ2-3; the match to TRBD2 covers 10 bases. The CDR3 DNA reads TGTGCCAGCAGCGCGGGACTAGCGACCACAGATACGCAGTATTTT. It is translated as CASSAGLATTDTQYF.